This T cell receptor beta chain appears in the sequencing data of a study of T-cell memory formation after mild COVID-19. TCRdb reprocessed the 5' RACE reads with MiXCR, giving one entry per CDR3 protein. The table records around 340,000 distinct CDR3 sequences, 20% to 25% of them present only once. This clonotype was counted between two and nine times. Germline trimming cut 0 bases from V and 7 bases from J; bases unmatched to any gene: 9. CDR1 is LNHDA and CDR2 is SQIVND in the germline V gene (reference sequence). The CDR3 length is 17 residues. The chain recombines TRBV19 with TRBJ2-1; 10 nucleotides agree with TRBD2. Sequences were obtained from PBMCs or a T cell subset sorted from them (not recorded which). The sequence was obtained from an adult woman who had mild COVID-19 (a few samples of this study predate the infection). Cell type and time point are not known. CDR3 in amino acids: CASSIDGGSGRRNEQFF. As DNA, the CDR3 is TGTGCCAGTAGTATAGATGGTGGTAGCGGGAGGCGGAATGAGCAGTTCTTC. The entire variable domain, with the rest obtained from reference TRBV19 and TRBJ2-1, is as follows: DGGITQSPKYLFRKEGQNVTLSCEQNLNHDAMYWYRQDPGQGLRLIYYSQIVNDFQKGDIAEGYSVSREKKESFPLTVTSAQKNPTAFYLCASSIDGGSGRRNEQFFGPGTRLTVL.